This TCR beta chain originates from a study of cytomegalovirus exposure and HLA in healthy donors. Primers for the PCR totalled 60 Vbeta and 13 Jbeta. This table comes from immunoSEQ multiplex PCR, and its TCRdb copy is limited to in-frame clones, with some not included. Here the sample spans 100,000 to 150,000 clones, over 65% being singletons. The CDR3 consists of 16 residues. Germline assignment: CDR1 SGHTS and CDR2 YDEGEE. The V and J ends lost 4 bases and 5 bases, in that order; junction bases with no gene match: 14. Sequenced sample: PBMCs. The clonotype comes from a man aged 40-50 years in good health and CMV-seropositive. The chain recombines TRBV5-8 with TRBJ2-7; 8 bases fit TRBD1. The CDR3 coding sequence is TGTGCCAGCAGCCGGGACCTGGACAGGGTGTTGGACGAGCAGTACTTC. Protein sequence: CASSRDLDRVLDEQYF.